This TCR beta chain was identified in a study of read filtering for tumor transcriptome and immune sequencing (dated by TCRdb to 2018 to 2020). A note on the overall study: The cohort was composed of about 18 male and about 14 female patients, with a mean age of approximately 70 years and an age range of roughly 40 to 80. Under revised international staging, roughly 8 patients fell into R-ISS I, approximately 15 into R-ISS II and 7 into R-ISS III. After DNase treatment, whole-transcriptome libraries were prepared using the TruSeq RNA Access Library Prep Kit. Per sample, about 4.05 to 10.27 million TCR-region mapped reads were obtained with IR-seq, compared with only roughly 80 to 1273 with RNA-seq. TCR repertoires obtained by targeted immune repertoire sequencing and by bulk whole-transcriptome sequencing performed on the same bone marrow samples were compared. A main aim was a read-filtering strategy for immune repertoire data, specifically whether clonotypes supported by a single read should be removed.

The investigation overall reported the following: Clonotypes were captured by IR-seq at much higher depth and more reliably than by RNA-seq, and smaller IR-seq throughput was sufficient for identification of most shared clonotypes. In IR-seq, single-read clonotypes were roughly 86% of clonotypes but around 3.2% of total reads; in RNA-seq they were 74.6% of clonotypes and 35% to 55% of reads. When single-read clonotypes were removed, the proportions of shared clonotypes in IR-seq and RNA-seq correlated more strongly. The sorted CD138-negative fraction was composed of a mixed bone marrow immune population rather than of purified T cells.

Bone marrow was sampled from every patient at the time of active disease. Ficoll-Hypaque density gradient centrifugation was used to isolate the bone marrow mononuclear cells. Myeloma plasma cells were removed and CD138-negative cells were obtained by negative selection following labeling with CD138 magnetic microbeads on a MACS separator. Purity of the isolated cells was checked by flow cytometry on an Attune NxT using CD138 antibodies. TRIzol reagent was used to extract total RNA, which was then quantified with a NanoDrop spectrophotometer. For each patient, the CD138-negative bone marrow sample underwent paired RNA-seq and IR-seq. There are a few counts of this clonotype. No cognate antigen has been identified for it. No qualities accompany the bases; no much larger clone lies one base away. Counted from cysteine to phenylalanine, this CDR3 has 17 amino acids. Kept here is only the CDR3 DNA, which spans 51 bases and is read in frame from base 1. Per the germline V gene, SGHAT is the CDR1 and FQNNGV is the CDR2. The junction shows trimming of 5 bases on V and 0 bases on J, and the gene matches do not reach 10 bases of it.

The Immunoverse kit was used to build TCR libraries from about 430 ng RNA, with molecular barcoded adaptors covering alpha/delta and beta/gamma chains. TCR library preparation used the same RNA that was used for transcriptome sequencing. An Illumina HiSeq 4000 with 2 x 150 cycles was used to sequence the TCR libraries. On the authors' methods: Using MiXCR, which included quality filtering and error correction, TCR reads were aligned to human V, D, J and C references and then assembled into CDR3 clonotypes. The tcR package in R was used to analyze clonotype counts and gene usage diversity. Raw mapping reads were checked after the RNA-seq reads had been mapped by STAR aligner version 2.5.3a onto the human GRCh37 genome. To test how sequencing depth affected the clonotypes detected, IR-seq fastq files were randomly downsampled with Seqtk 1.3. TCRdb trimmed the raw reads at Q25, called clones with MiXCR and kept productive beta chains. All rows with the same CDR3 protein become a single entry with the most common DNA and genes. TCRdb, rather than the study authors, made the V and J calls. This sample comprises approximately 90,000 distinct CDR3 sequences, roughly 21% of them detected only once. The biggest ten clones account for more than 9.5% of the sample.

Input material: a population of CD138-negative cells sorted from bone marrow. The sample's cell subset or site label is to be understood as: bone marrow mononuclear cells depleted of CD138+ plasma/myeloma cells by negative magnetic selection. The chain was built from TRBV11-2 and TRBJ1-3, and TRBD1 matches 7 of the central bases. The sequence was collected from a donor at least 40 years old with multiple myeloma. The nucleotide sequence reads TGTGCCAGCAGCCTACAGGGGCAAACCTCCTCTGGAAACACCATATATTTT. This is translated as CASSLQGQTSSGNTIYF.